This T cell receptor (beta chain) was found in a study of cytomegalovirus exposure and HLA in healthy donors. Findings of the study overall: In most subjects, TCR beta sequences reportedly gave accurate predictions of HLA-A and HLA-B alleles. Previously analyzed data showed that most TCR beta V segments were productive at a frequency of about 87% or about 30%.

Sampled while nominally healthy, donors likely had unrecorded immune exposures. Germline-derived CDR1 and CDR2 are MNHEY and SVGAGI. This CDR3 spans 12 amino acids. V was trimmed by 2 bases and J by 5 bases, leaving 7 bases between them. PCR employed 60 Vbeta and 13 Jbeta primers. Libraries were prepared by immunoSEQ multiplex PCR; TCRdb keeps only in-frame clonotypes and omits some of them. The sample shows over 150,000 clones, around four fifths of them seen only once. With respect to this clone: Antigen unknown.

This receptor was taken from a woman aged 45-65 years in good health and CMV-seronegative. The sequencing input was PBMCs. The V call is TRBV6-5, the J call TRBJ2-7; possible D gene TRBD2, 6 bases. The CDR3 loop reads CASSYPGDEQYF. The DNA of the CDR3 is TGTGCCAGCAGTTACCCGGGGGACGAGCAGTACTTC.